The clone carrying this TCR beta chain came up a few times. Antigen specificity is unknown. The sample comes from a study of regulatory T cells in long-lasting Graves disease. Study findings and constraints: Persistent disease samples used TRBV28, TRBJ1-2 and TRBJ2-5 preferentially.

CDR3 regions were amplified by Arm-PCR using iRepertoire HTBI primers to build TCR beta libraries. TCRdb independently ran MiXCR on the multiplex PCR reads; one entry per CDR3 protein. This table has about 660,000 distinct CDR3 sequences, approximately 31% appearing once. Looked up from germline, CDR1 is MNHNS and CDR2 is SASEGT. J gave up 0 bases and V 7 bases, and 3 bases lay outside the gene matches. The CDR3 contains 13 residues. Stated time point: persistent/refractory GD, antithyroid drugs over 5 years with positive TRAb. PBMC-extracted RNA yielded the TCR library. The material was peripheral blood mononuclear cells (PBMCs), obtained when the disease was refractory, from a patient treated with antithyroid drugs. This chain joins TRBV6-1 and TRBJ2-7, with TRBD2 identical over 7 bases. The sequence came from a female donor with Graves disease. The DNA for the CDR3 is TGTGCCAGCACTAGACTAGCCTCCTACGAGCAGTACTTC. This codes for CASTRLASYEQYF.